These 25 T cell receptor beta chains were all obtained from the same sample, sequenced in a study of T cells in Graves' hyperthyroidism and ophthalmopathy. Amplified regions were TCR beta CDR3 sequences from RNA transcripts. The HTBI set primed first-round TCR CDR3 RT-PCR. A single record per CDR3 protein comes from TCRdb applying MiXCR to the multiplex PCR reads. The sample includes fewer than 500,000 distinct CDR3 sequences, approximately 15% of them seen just once. Source material: blood. The receptors derive from a man aged 25 to 40 with Graves' hyperthyroidism that later progressed to Graves' ophthalmopathy.

This clonotype was picked up many times. The rearrangement joins TRBV12-3 or TRBV12-4 to TRBJ1-1; 7 bases are shared with TRBD1. V lost 5 bases and J lost 1; bases outside the gene matches: 4. The CDR3 loop spans 14 amino acids. CDR3 amino acids: CASSREGANTEAFF. DNA of the CDR3: TGTGCCAGCAGTCGTGAGGGGGCGAACACTGAAGCTTTCTTT.

This clonotype was counted at least ten times. CDR3 amino acids: CASSGTSGARGTQYF. The DNA of the CDR3 is TGTGCCAGCAGTGGGACTAGCGGGGCCCGGGGGACCCAGTACTTC. The chain has TRBV12-3 or TRBV12-4 and TRBJ2-5; TRBD2 agrees at 13 bases. The CDR3 is 15 amino acids. V lost 5 bases, J lost 7 bases, and 7 bases stayed unmatched.

This chain uses TRBV5-1 with TRBJ2-5; D possibly corresponds to TRBD2 (6 bases). In germline, CDR1 is SGHRS, CDR2 YFSETQ. The CDR3 is made up of 12 amino acids. V lost 7 bases and J 5 bases, leaving 12 bases between the germline ends. DNA for the CDR3: TGCGCCAGCCAGGAGGGTTGGGAGACCCAGTACTTC. It translates to CASQEGWETQYF. Full variable domain (rest looked up from reference TRBV5-1 and TRBJ2-5): KAGVTQTPRYLIKTRGQQVTLSCSPISGHRSVSWYQQTPGQGLQFLFEYFSETQRNKGNFPGRFSGRQFSNSRSEMNVSTLELGDSALYLCASQEGWETQYFGPGTRLLVL.

This clonotype was found many times. The chain joins TRBV2 to TRBJ2-1; D unresolved. Trimming cost V 4 bases and J 7 bases, with 17 bases left between them. This CDR3 has 15 residues. From germline, CDR1 is SNHLY and CDR2 FYNNEI. The CDR3 DNA reads as TGTGCCAGCAGTGCAGGAAAGAGACATCCAAATGAGCAGTTCTTC. Its protein product is CASSAGKRHPNEQFF.

Many counts were recorded for this clonotype. This chain links TRBV7-2 with TRBJ1-2, with 8 bases fitting TRBD1. This CDR3 spans 18 amino acids. The germline gives CDR1 SGHTA, CDR2 FQGNSA. Unmatched junction bases numbered 21, after V lost 5 bases and J lost 7 bases. The CDR3 sequence is CASSPSTPGQATGGGYTF. For the CDR3, the DNA is TGTGCCAGCAGCCCCTCGACTCCGGGACAGGCCACCGGGGGTGGCTACACCTTC.

This clonotype was observed a few times. The rearrangement links TRBV27 to TRBJ1-6; D unresolved. Deletions cut 6 bases from V and 6 bases from J, with 15 bases between. Germline V gene data show CDR1 as MNHEY and CDR2 as SMNVEV (reference sequence). The length of the CDR3 is 15 residues. DNA of the CDR3: TGTGCCAGCAGATCAGGTGAGAGGACTAATTCACCCCTCCACTTT. Translated: CASRSGERTNSPLHF.

This clonotype was seen ten or more times. The rearrangement links TRBV27 to TRBJ1-4; a weak D match, TRBD1 (5 bases). V was trimmed by 5 bases and J by 5 bases, leaving 15 bases between them. The germline CDR1 and CDR2 sequences are MNHEY and SMNVEV (reference sequence). This CDR3 comprises 15 residues. CDR3 residues: CASSPRWGDNEKLFF. The CDR3 DNA is TGTGCCAGCAGTCCCCGTTGGGGGGACAATGAAAAACTGTTTTTT.

This clonotype was recorded many times. This chain connects TRBV5-8 to TRBJ2-2, with a weak D call TRBD1 (5 bases). V lost 2 bases and J 0 bases, leaving 11 bases between the germline ends. The V gene's germline CDR1 is SGHTS and CDR2 YDEGEE. The CDR3 has 16 residues. CDR3 bases: TGTGCCAGCAGCTTTCCGCCAGGGTCGAACACCGGGGAGCTGTTTTTT. Translation: CASSFPPGSNTGELFF.

This clonotype was counted at least ten times. This chain joins TRBV7-2 and TRBJ1-3; perhaps TRBD1 as D (6 bases). The CDR3 spans 17 residues. The germline V gene has CDR1 SGHTA and CDR2 FQGNSA. Trimming stripped 2 bases from V and 0 bases from J, with 14 bases between. This CDR3 is CASSLRVGTPSGNTIYF. Here the CDR3 DNA reads TGTGCCAGCAGCTTAAGGGTTGGGACACCCTCTGGAAACACCATATATTTT.

This clonotype has just a few counts. The V gene is TRBV7-3, the J gene TRBJ1-4; D unresolved. V was clipped by 5 bases and J by 8 bases, with 12 bases between them. The CDR3 extends over 13 amino acids. CDR1 and CDR2 (germline): SGHTA, FQGTGA. CDR3 DNA: TGTGCCAGCAGCCCCAAGGGTGGAGAAAAACTGTTTTTT. Protein: CASSPKGGEKLFF.

V gene TRBV6-5 combines with J gene TRBJ1-5, with no clear D. With 2 bases removed from V and 1 base from J, the gap between germline ends came to 12 bases. Germline V lookup: CDR1 MNHEY, CDR2 SVGAGI. The CDR3 length is 16 residues. The CDR3 coding sequence is TGTGCCAGCAGTTACCCGGACGGGAGGAGCAATCAGCCCCAGCATTTT. This sequence encodes CASSYPDGRSNQPQHF.

This clonotype came up many times. This chain uses TRBV28 with TRBJ2-5; 15 nucleotides align to TRBD2. The CDR3 runs 18 residues. V shed 3 bases, J shed 2 bases, and the junction held 7 bases outside the gene matches. Germline V CDR1 and CDR2: MDHEN, SYDVKM. This CDR3 reads CASSFGLAGGLRQETQYF. For the CDR3, the DNA is TGTGCCAGCAGTTTCGGACTAGCGGGGGGGCTAAGGCAAGAGACCCAGTACTTC. Full variable domain (missing parts from reference TRBV28 and TRBJ2-5): DVKVTQSSRYLVKRTGEKVFLECVQDMDHENMFWYRQDPGLGLRLIYFSYDVKMKEKGDIPEGYSVSREKKERFSLILESASTNQTSMYLCASSFGLAGGLRQETQYFGPGTRLLVL.

This clonotype was observed a handful of times. The chain employs TRBV12-3 or TRBV12-4 and TRBJ2-2; tentative D call: TRBD1 (6 bases). V was trimmed by 6 bases and J by 5 bases, leaving 19 bases between them. This CDR3 has 16 residues. CDR3 loop: CASSGHTGKGTGELFF. The DNA for the CDR3 is TGTGCCAGCAGCGGCCATACAGGGAAAGGGACCGGGGAGCTGTTTTTT.

The chain carries TRBV4-2 and TRBJ2-2; 13 bases match TRBD2. The CDR3 contains 17 residues. Germline lookup yields CDR1 LGHNA and CDR2 YNFKEQ. V lost 4 bases to trimming and J lost 2 bases; unmatched junction nucleotides: 4. The CDR3 loop is CASSRGLAGTNTGELFF. The CDR3 DNA sequence: TGTGCCAGCAGCCGGGGACTAGCGGGGACTAACACCGGGGAGCTGTTTTTT.

The table lists this clonotype with a few counts. For the CDR3, the DNA is TGTGCCAGTAGTATTGGACAGGGGGCGAGCAATCAGCCCCAGCATTTT. It specifies CASSIGQGASNQPQHF. The rearrangement uses TRBV19 and TRBJ1-5, with 11 bases fitting TRBD1. Germline-derived CDR1 and CDR2 are LNHDA and SQIVND (reference sequence). The CDR3 covers 16 residues. The junction had 2 bases not matched to a gene; V was cut back by 3 bases and J by 1 base.

This clonotype was counted ten times or more. The chain is built from TRBV13 and TRBJ2-5; 7 nucleotides line up with TRBD1. J lost 2 bases, V lost 6 bases, and 0 bases had no gene match. The V gene's germline CDR1 is PRHDT and CDR2 FYEKMQ (reference sequence). This CDR3 contains 12 residues. This chain's CDR3 is CASRGQQETQYF. The CDR3 DNA is TGTGCCAGCAGGGGACAGCAAGAGACCCAGTACTTC.

This clonotype was detected only a few times. The rearrangement joins TRBV2 to TRBJ2-3; D is perhaps TRBD2 (5 bases). Trimming removed 2 bases from V and 2 bases from J, with 11 bases in between. The CDR3 spans 15 residues. Germline CDR1 and CDR2: SNHLY and FYNNEI. CDR3 residues: CASSEYRENTDTQYF. CDR3 coding DNA: TGTGCCAGCAGTGAATACCGGGAAAACACAGATACGCAGTATTTT.

This clonotype was recorded a few times. The rearrangement links TRBV5-6 to TRBJ1-4; D call uncertain. Per germline, CDR1 SGHDT and CDR2 YYEEEE. This CDR3 is 14 amino acids long. The V end was cut by 2 bases, the J end by 2 bases, with 7 bases between. The CDR3 region has the DNA TGTGCCAGCAGCTTAGGTCGGACTAATGAAAAACTGTTTTTT. Protein: CASSLGRTNEKLFF.

This clonotype was seen more than once but under ten times. V is TRBV6-5 and J is TRBJ2-1; TRBD2 agrees at 11 bases. CDR3 length equals 17 residues. The germline gives CDR1 MNHEY, CDR2 SVGAGI. Trimming took 1 base from V and 8 from J; bases not matched to a gene: 10. CDR3 coding DNA: TGTGCCAGCAGTTACTTAGGGTTAGCGGGGGGGGCTGATGAGCAGTTCTTC. This codes for CASSYLGLAGGADEQFF.

This clonotype was counted between two and nine times. The genes are TRBV12-3 or TRBV12-4 and TRBJ2-3; no clear D. This CDR3 comprises 10 residues. The V and J ends lost 10 bases and 6 bases respectively, with 8 bases between them. CDR3 nucleotide sequence: TGTGCCATCAATACGGATACGCAGTATTTT. This sequence encodes CAINTDTQYF.

Ten or more counts support this clonotype. The chain carries TRBV6-1 and TRBJ1-5; D is uncertain. V lost 2 bases and J lost 5, with 16 bases in between. The germline gives CDR1 MNHNS, CDR2 SASEGT. The CDR3 length is 16 residues. Written as DNA, the CDR3 is TGTGCCAGCAGTGAATTCGCTGGGTCCTCTCATCAGCCCCAGCATTTT. Translating it yields CASSEFAGSSHQPQHF.

This sequence joins TRBV20-1 and TRBJ2-5; 16 bases are shared with TRBD2. The CDR3 contains 14 residues. Looked up from germline, CDR1 is DFQATT and CDR2 is SNEGSKA (reference sequence). The ends lost 5 bases at V and 4 bases at J; junction bases unmatched: 1. The CDR3 sequence: CSAGTSGGAETQYF. CDR3 DNA: TGCAGTGCTGGGACTAGCGGGGGGGCAGAGACCCAGTACTTC.

On this clonotype itself: A much larger clone lies a single base off, so this may be a read error. This sequence joins TRBV20-1 and TRBJ2-7, with D possibly called TRBD1 or TRBD2 (5 bases each). Trimming took off 6 bases at V and 2 bases at J, with 17 bases between the two ends. This CDR3 is built from 14 residues. From germline, CDR1 is DFQATT and CDR2 SNEGSKA (reference sequence). The CDR3 DNA reads TGCAGTGCCGAGGGGCCAGACAGCCCCTACGAGCAGTACTTC. Residues: CSAEGPDSPYEQYF.

This chain links TRBV12-3 or TRBV12-4 with TRBJ2-3; TRBD2 matches 9 bases. This CDR3 spans 17 amino acids. Losses at the gene ends were 1 base for V and 5 bases for J; bases not matched to a gene: 10. Here the CDR3 DNA reads TGTGCCAGCAGTTTAGGAATACGCGGGGGGGCGGGAGATACGCAGTATTTT. Translating it yields CASSLGIRGGAGDTQYF.

This clonotype came up once. One end of the junction fails to match germline, which may point to a read error. This chain connects TRBV3-1 to TRBJ2-5; D not resolved. The CDR3 spans 14 residues. The germline V gene has CDR1 LGHDT and CDR2 YNNKEL (reference sequence). The CDR3 here is CASRQEGYQETQYF. CDR3 coding DNA: TGTGCCAGCCGCCAAGAAGGGTACCAAGAGACCCAGTACTTC.